The 20 T cell receptor beta chains given below trace back to one sample, sequenced in a study of T cell responses to AZD1222 COVID-19 vaccine. The method was immunoSEQ multiplex PCR; TCRdb's version includes in-frame clones alone and lacks a portion of them. The table has about 120,000 clones, 70% to 90% seen once. This material consisted of peripheral blood, taken 28 days after the second AZD1222 dose. These receptors all stem from an adult who received the AZD1222 COVID-19 vaccine.

The rearrangement uses TRBV19 and TRBJ1-1; D is unresolved. With 5 bases removed from V and 0 bases from J, the gap between germline ends came to 10 bases. CDR3 size: 14 residues. From germline, CDR1 is LNHDA and CDR2 SQIVND (reference sequence). The CDR3 region is CASSLGGLNTEAFF. As DNA, the CDR3 is TGTGCCAGTAGTCTCGGAGGGCTGAACACTGAAGCTTTCTTT.

This clone was detected once. The chain has TRBV5-1 and TRBJ2-7; TRBD2 might be the D (6 bases). Trimming took 3 bases from V and 3 from J, leaving 19 bases between them. Germline CDR1 is SGHRS and CDR2 is YFSETQ. The CDR3 extends over 16 amino acids. The CDR3 sequence is CASSSAGGAGLYEQYF. The CDR3 DNA is TGCGCCAGCAGCTCCGCGGGCGGGGCAGGCCTCTACGAGCAGTACTTC. The variable domain in full, completed from reference TRBV5-1 and TRBJ2-7, reads KAGVTQTPRYLIKTRGQQVTLSCSPISGHRSVSWYQQTPGQGLQFLFEYFSETQRNKGNFPGRFSGRQFSNSRSEMNVSTLELGDSALYLCASSSAGGAGLYEQYFGPGTRLTVT.

This clone has only a few counts. The chain uses TRBV27 and TRBJ2-1; 10 nucleotides agree with TRBD2. The CDR3 covers 14 residues. With 3 bases clipped from V and 8 bases from J, the junction kept 4 bases outside the gene matches. CDR1 is MNHEY, CDR2 SMNVEV, per germline (reference sequence). The CDR3 here is CASSFLAGGDEQFF. The CDR3 nucleotides are TGTGCCAGCAGTTTTTTAGCGGGGGGTGATGAGCAGTTCTTC.

V is TRBV3-1 (or the pseudogene TRBV3-2) and J is TRBJ1-1; 7 nucleotides align to TRBD1. The CDR3 totals 14 residues. With V trimmed by 6 bases and J by 1 base, 5 bases remained unmatched. Germline V gene lookup returns CDR1 LGHDT and CDR2 YNNKEL (reference sequence). CDR3 coding DNA: TGTGCCAGCAGGCACAGGGGCGCGAACACTGAAGCTTTCTTT. Its protein is CASRHRGANTEAFF.

V gene TRBV27 combines with J gene TRBJ1-5, with unresolved D. The length of the CDR3 is 14 residues. CDR1 is MNHEY, CDR2 SMNVEV, per germline (reference sequence). The V end was cut by 2 bases, the J end by 7 bases, with 12 bases between. The CDR3 DNA reads TGTGCCAGCAGTTTAGATCGGTTGGAGCAGCCCCAGCATTTT. Amino acid sequence: CASSLDRLEQPQHF.

This chain connects TRBV29-1 to TRBJ1-1, with D possibly being TRBD1 (6 bases). This CDR3 contains 15 residues. V shed 4 bases and J shed 4 bases, with 19 bases lying between them. The germline CDR1 and CDR2 sequences are SQVTM and ANQGSEA. The CDR3 DNA is TGCAGCGTTGTTTTCCGGGACATCGAGACCACTGAAGCTTTCTTT. Translation: CSVVFRDIETTEAFF.

The rearrangement links TRBV7-2 to TRBJ2-7; no reliable D call. The ends were cut back, 1 base at V and 2 bases at J, with 12 bases in the middle. The CDR3 is 15 amino acids. CDR1 is SGHTA, CDR2 FQGNSA, per germline. The CDR3 sequence is CASSLGGSSAYEQYF. The CDR3 DNA reads TGTGCCAGCAGCTTAGGTGGATCCAGCGCCTACGAGCAGTACTTC. Complete variable domain (other parts from reference TRBV7-2 and TRBJ2-7): GAGVSQSPSNKVTEKGKDVELRCDPISGHTALYWYRQSLGQGLEFLIYFQGNSAPDKSGLPSDRFSAERTGGSVSTLTIQRTQQEDSAVYLCASSLGGSSAYEQYFGPGTRLTVT.

V is TRBV12-5 and J is TRBJ1-1; tentatively, D is TRBD1 (5 bases). Looked up from germline, CDR1 is LGHNT and CDR2 is FRNRAP. V lost 4 bases and J 0 bases, leaving 18 bases between the germline ends. The CDR3 runs 17 residues. CDR3: CASGSPLPTGLNTEAFF. The DNA of the CDR3 is TGTGCTAGTGGTTCGCCCCTTCCTACAGGTCTGAACACTGAAGCTTTCTTT. Full variable domain (remainder filled in from reference TRBV12-5 and TRBJ1-1): DARVTQTPRHKVTEMGQEVTMRCQPILGHNTVFWYRQTMMQGLELLAYFRNRAPLDDSGMPKDRFSAEMPDATLATLKIQPSEPRDSAVYFCASGSPLPTGLNTEAFFGQGTRLTVV.

This chain joins TRBV6-5 and TRBJ1-5; no firm D call. Germline values: CDR1 MNHEY, CDR2 SVGAGI. Trimming shortened V by 7 bases and J by 6 bases, and 19 bases separated the two germline ends. This CDR3 is 15 amino acids long. The CDR3 spells CASIKGSGVGQPQHF. CDR3 coding DNA: TGTGCCAGCATTAAGGGTTCTGGGGTAGGTCAGCCCCAGCATTTT.

This clone was found once. The V and J genes are TRBV7-6 and TRBJ2-3; 9 nucleotides match TRBD2. CDR1 SGHVS and CDR2 FNYEAQ come from the germline V gene. This CDR3 is 16 amino acids long. V dropped 4 bases and J dropped 2; count of bases not matched to a gene: 7. The DNA for the CDR3 is TGTGCCAGCAGCTCCGAAGCGGGGGGAACCACAGATACGCAGTATTTT. Translation: CASSSEAGGTTDTQYF.

The gene calls are TRBV7-3 and TRBJ1-1; D remains ambiguous. Germline assignment: CDR1 SGHTA and CDR2 FQGTGA. Deletions cut 3 bases from V and 0 bases from J, with 5 bases between. The CDR3 runs 13 residues. CDR3 nucleotide sequence: TGTGCCAGCAGCTTCGGTATGAACACTGAAGCTTTCTTT. Its protein is CASSFGMNTEAFF.

The V and J genes are TRBV30 and TRBJ2-1; D is possibly TRBD1 (7 bases). This CDR3 is 11 amino acids long. V was cut by 3 bases and J by 12 bases, with 12 bases left in between. The germline CDR1 and CDR2 sequences are GTSNPN and SVGIG (reference sequence). The CDR3 DNA follows: TGTGCCTGGAGCGGAGGGGACAGGCAGTTCTTC. Protein product: CAWSGGDRQFF.

The chain has TRBV7-9 and TRBJ1-5; possibly TRBD1 for D (5 bases). Germline CDR1 and CDR2: SEHNR and FQNEAQ (reference sequence). The CDR3 is made up of 16 amino acids. With 2 bases removed from V and 2 bases from J, the gap between germline ends came to 13 bases. DNA for the CDR3: TGTGCCAGCAGCTTAACAGATGGGGCAGGCAATCAGCCCCAGCATTTT. Residues: CASSLTDGAGNQPQHF.

The chain combines TRBV9 with TRBJ2-4; TRBD2 matches at 14 bases. The CDR3 loop spans 23 amino acids. V lost 3 bases and J lost 1; bases outside the gene matches: 21. In germline, CDR1 is SGDLS, CDR2 YYNGEE. The CDR3 nucleotides read TGTGCCAGCAGCGCTACCCGGGACAGGGGTCGGACTAGCGGGAGGAGGGCCAAAAACATTCAGTACTTC. Translating it yields CASSATRDRGRTSGRRAKNIQYF.

The V call is TRBV19, the J call TRBJ1-4; D is ambiguous. This CDR3 has 12 residues. V was clipped by 6 bases and J by 8 bases, with 10 bases between them. Germline V gives CDR1 LNHDA, CDR2 SQIVND (reference sequence). The CDR3 loop is CASSFSREKLFF. The CDR3 DNA reads TGTGCCAGTAGCTTTAGTAGGGAAAAACTGTTTTTT. Supplemented by reference TRBV19 and TRBJ1-4, the full variable domain reads DGGITQSPKYLFRKEGQNVTLSCEQNLNHDAMYWYRQDPGQGLRLIYYSQIVNDFQKGDIAEGYSVSREKKESFPLTVTSAQKNPTAFYLCASSFSREKLFFGSGTQLSVL.

This chain connects TRBV3-1 (or the pseudogene TRBV3-2) to TRBJ2-1; 7 bases line up with TRBD2. With 4 bases clipped from V and 6 bases from J, the junction kept 18 bases outside the gene matches. Per germline, CDR1 LGHDT and CDR2 YNNKEL (reference sequence). The CDR3 is 18 residues long. CDR3 sequence: CASSPHREGGRWANEQFF. CDR3 DNA sequence: TGTGCCAGCAGCCCCCACCGGGAAGGCGGGAGATGGGCCAATGAGCAGTTCTTC.

The V and J genes are TRBV18 and TRBJ2-1, with 11 bases matching TRBD1. This CDR3 is 18 amino acids long. Trimming cost V 3 bases and J 3 bases; bases outside gene matches: 10. The germline CDR1 and CDR2 sequences are KGHSH and LQKENI. Here the CDR3 reads CASSPPGQGARGYNEQFF. Written as DNA, the CDR3 is TGTGCCAGCTCACCGCCTGGACAGGGGGCGAGGGGCTACAATGAGCAGTTCTTC.

The chain carries TRBV29-1 and TRBJ2-2; 10 bases agree with TRBD1. The V gene's germline CDR1 is SQVTM and CDR2 ANQGSEA. The CDR3 is 14 amino acids. After removal of 7 bases from V and 5 bases from J, the junction contained 7 bases not matched to a gene. CDR3 amino acids: CSASRTGGTGELFF. The CDR3 DNA follows: TGCAGCGCCTCCAGGACAGGGGGAACCGGGGAGCTGTTTTTT.

This clone appeared a single time. The chain links TRBV2 to TRBJ1-4; D not certain. The ends were cut back, 3 bases at V and 5 bases at J, with 10 bases in the middle. This CDR3 region has 14 residues. From germline, CDR1 is SNHLY and CDR2 FYNNEI. CDR3 bases: TGTGCCAGCAGTGAGGAGGGCCGAAATGAAAAACTGTTTTTT. Amino acids: CASSEEGRNEKLFF.

This chain uses TRBV2 with TRBJ2-1; D remains ambiguous. This CDR3 comprises 16 residues. The germline CDR1 and CDR2 sequences are SNHLY and FYNNEI. Trimming left V 2 bases short and J 3 bases short, with 14 bases between. For the CDR3, the DNA is TGTGCCAGCAGTGAAAGGGTCGGATGGTTCTACAATGAGCAGTTCTTC. This sequence encodes CASSERVGWFYNEQFF.